The 12 T cell receptor beta chains reported below all come from one sample, sequenced in a study of T cell repertoires in cytomegalovirus infection. Each CDR3 protein gets one entry after TCRdb re-called the reads with MiXCR. The sample holds hundreds of thousands of distinct CDR3 sequences; approximately 30% are singletons and the top ten take roughly 13%. For these TCRs, the target antigens are not known. The source material was cultured CD8+ T cells from PBMCs, sampled from culture after CMV antigen stimulation. These receptors were obtained from a human donor in good health (CMV status not recorded). Some clones in this sample may be carry-over from other donors' samples.

The chain is built from TRBV5-6 and TRBJ2-7; 7 nucleotides match TRBD1. Germline CDR1 SGHDT, CDR2 YYEEEE. The V and J ends lost 5 bases and 3 bases, in that order; junction bases with no gene match: 5. The CDR3 sequence is 13 residues long. CDR3 nucleotides: TGTGCCAGCAGTGCGGACAGGTTCTACGAGCAGTACTTC. Protein product: CASSADRFYEQYF.

This clonotype was picked up many times. The CDR3 region has the DNA TGTGCCAGCAGCCCCCATTCCGGGGCGGGAGAGACCCAGTACTTC. Encoded protein: CASSPHSGAGETQYF. This chain joins TRBV11-2 and TRBJ2-5; D is perhaps TRBD1 or TRBD2 (5 bases each). CDR3 length: 15 residues. Germline CDR1 reads SGHAT; CDR2 reads FQNNGV. Deletions cut 5 bases from V and 4 bases from J, with 17 bases between.

This chain uses TRBV7-9 with TRBJ2-7; no definite D call. This CDR3 comprises 12 residues. The germline V gene has CDR1 SEHNR and CDR2 FQNEAQ (reference sequence). The CDR3 DNA is TGTGCCTGCAGCTCCGTGCATGGCGAGCAGTACGTC. Translated, it gives CACSSVHGEQYV.

In this sample, this clonotype turned up a few times. V usage is TRBV4-1 and J usage is TRBJ2-7, with TRBD2 matching over 11 bases. With 3 bases clipped from V and 3 bases from J, the junction kept 4 bases outside the gene matches. The CDR3 contains 15 residues. Germline V lookup: CDR1 MGHRA, CDR2 YSYEKL. In nucleotides, the CDR3 is TGCGCCAGCAGCCATTTGGGGACTAGCGGCTACGAGCAGTACTTC. As protein: CASSHLGTSGYEQYF.

The chain carries TRBV29-1 and TRBJ2-1; 10 nucleotides line up with TRBD2. Germline loops: CDR1 SQVTM, CDR2 ANQGSEA. V was pared by 2 bases and J by 4 bases, with 2 bases of the junction left unmatched. This CDR3 is built from 14 residues. The CDR3 loop reads CSVETSGVYNEQFF. CDR3 DNA: TGCAGCGTTGAAACTAGCGGGGTATACAATGAGCAGTTCTTC.

This clonotype was counted between two and nine times. V is TRBV7-9 and J is TRBJ2-3; 9 bases match TRBD1. With 5 bases clipped from V and 2 bases from J, the junction kept 17 bases outside the gene matches. Germline values: CDR1 SEHNR, CDR2 FQNEAQ (reference sequence). The CDR3 runs to 19 residues. Here the CDR3 DNA reads TGTGCCAGCAGCCGAGATGGGACAGGGCCGAGTCTTTACACAGATACGCAGTATTTT. This codes for CASSRDGTGPSLYTDTQYF. Full variable domain (outside the CDR3, taken from reference TRBV7-9 and TRBJ2-3): DTGVSQNPRHKITKRGQNVTFRCDPISEHNRLYWYRQTLGQGPEFLTYFQNEAQLEKSRLLSDRFSAERPKGSFSTLEIQRTEQGDSAMYLCASSRDGTGPSLYTDTQYFGPGTRLTVL.

This clonotype was counted many times. The CDR3 DNA reads as TGTGCCAGCAGCTTAGGGGTAACAGATACGCAGTATTTT. Encoded protein: CASSLGVTDTQYF. The genes are TRBV7-8 and TRBJ2-3; D gene unclear. The V gene's germline CDR1 is SGHVS and CDR2 FQNEAQ. The CDR3 has 13 amino acids. Trimming removed 1 base from V and 3 bases from J, with 5 bases in between.

The chain combines TRBV28 with TRBJ1-2; D may be TRBD1 (5 bases). Per germline, CDR1 MDHEN and CDR2 SYDVKM. V dropped 3 bases and J dropped 1 base, with 15 bases sitting between them. The CDR3 is made up of 16 amino acids. CDR3 region: CASSFLEGRYNYGYTF. The CDR3 bases are TGTGCCAGCAGTTTCCTTGAGGGGCGGTATAACTATGGCTACACCTTC.

This chain connects TRBV29-1 to TRBJ1-1; 7 bases match TRBD1. The CDR3 contains 14 residues. Germline values: CDR1 SQVTM, CDR2 ANQGSEA. Germline trimming cut 3 bases from V and 5 bases from J; bases unmatched to any gene: 9. The DNA of the CDR3 is TGCAGCGTTGAGGGAGGGGGCAGGGGTACTGAAGCTTTCTTT. Translation gives CSVEGGGRGTEAFF.

The rearrangement links TRBV2 to TRBJ2-7, with a weak D call TRBD1 (6 bases). Trimming took 2 bases from V and 7 from J, leaving 18 bases between them. The CDR3 totals 15 residues. Germline loops: CDR1 SNHLY, CDR2 FYNNEI. In DNA, the CDR3 is TGTGCCAGCAGTGAAACCCCAGGGGAGAACGGGGAGCAGTACTTC. Its translation: CASSETPGENGEQYF. Using reference TRBV2 and TRBJ2-7 for the parts outside the CDR3, the full variable domain is EPEVTQTPSHQVTQMGQEVILRCVPISNHLYFYWYRQILGQKVEFLVSFYNNEISEKSEIFDDQFSVERPDGSNFTLKIRSTKLEDSAMYFCASSETPGENGEQYFGPGTRLTVT.

This clonotype was seen repeatedly, ten times or more. The rearrangement links TRBV7-2 to TRBJ2-3, with a weak D call TRBD2 (6 bases). This CDR3 spans 15 amino acids. Per germline, CDR1 SGHTA and CDR2 FQGNSA. V shed 2 bases and J shed 0 bases, with 9 bases lying between them. CDR3 loop: CASSLRGGSTDTQYF. The CDR3 coding sequence is TGTGCCAGCAGCTTAAGGGGAGGTAGCACAGATACGCAGTATTTT.

This chain uses TRBV7-9 with TRBJ2-7, with 8 bases identical to TRBD1. Germline V lookup: CDR1 SEHNR, CDR2 FQNEAQ (reference sequence). The CDR3 extends over 13 amino acids. The V segment lost 3 bases and the J segment 5 bases; nucleotides outside the gene matches: 3. The CDR3 DNA follows: TGTGCCAGCAGCTTGGACAGGGCGGACGAGCAGTACTTC. This sequence encodes CASSLDRADEQYF.